This TCR beta chain was recorded in a study of vaccination effects on CD4 cells after COVID-19. Study-wide background: Following the second dose by a median of 72 days, the post-vaccine samples were obtained.

Comments on this clone: Its antigen remains unknown.

Generated by immunoSEQ multiplex PCR, the TCRdb table keeps only in-frame clones and is missing some. The profile shows approximately 74,000 clones, 60% to 80% of them singletons. ViraFEST expansion of antigen-specific CD4+ T cells with viral peptide pools preceded sequencing. After more than 8 days in culture, the CD4+ T cells were isolated. The participants, recipients of two vaccine doses, got either BNT162b2 or mRNA-1273. With about 9.8 ug/ml peptides and around 10 IU/ml IL-2, over 1.5 million PBMC per well were cultured. Cultures had half their medium replaced with IL-2 medium on days 3 and 7. The V gene's germline CDR1 is LGHDT and CDR2 YNNKEL (reference sequence). The CDR3 has 19 amino acids. V was cut by 1 base and J by 1 base, with 17 bases left in between.

This specimen consisted of CD4+ T cells from PBMCs cultured with HCoV-OC43 spike peptides, obtained after COVID-19 vaccination. Subset of the sample: HCoV-OC43 spike overlapping peptide pool stimulation. The V gene is TRBV3-1 (or the pseudogene TRBV3-2), the J gene TRBJ2-6, with D possibly matching TRBD1 (6 bases). This sequence originates from a human donor who received a COVID-19 vaccine. DNA for the CDR3: TGTGCCAGCAGCCAAGGGGGGCAGGGGCCCAAATCTGGGGCCAACGTCCTGACTTTC. This codes for CASSQGGQGPKSGANVLTF.